Below, 11 T cell receptor beta chains from the same sample are listed, as sequenced in a study of response to subunit inactivated influenza vaccine. One entry per CDR3 protein results from TCRdb running MiXCR on the RT-PCR reads. Of roughly 520,000 distinct CDR3 sequences in the sample, 25% were seen once. Sample: CD4+ T cells sorted from PBMCs, taken 5 to 6 days after vaccination. These receptors were obtained from a man aged 50 to 59 who received an inactivated influenza vaccine.

The chain carries TRBV12-3 or TRBV12-4 and TRBJ1-1; unclear D gene. The germline V and J ends were trimmed by 5 bases and 7 bases, with 14 bases remaining between them. The CDR3 has 13 residues. CDR3 in amino acids: CASSHSTQLEAFF. CDR3 DNA: TGTGCCAGCAGTCACTCCACACAGCTTGAAGCTTTCTTT.

The rearrangement links TRBV18 to TRBJ2-1; either TRBD1 or TRBD2 may supply D (6 bases each). The length of the CDR3 is 13 residues. CDR1 and CDR2 (germline): KGHSH, LQKENI. Trimming cost V 3 bases and J 6 bases, with 9 bases left between them. CDR3 DNA sequence: TGTGCCAGCTCACCCCCGGGGGCCAATGAGCAGTTCTTC. Translating gives CASSPPGANEQFF.

The V gene is TRBV4-2, the J gene TRBJ2-4; 12 bases line up with TRBD2. From germline, CDR1 is LGHNA and CDR2 YNFKEQ. This CDR3 has 19 residues. V lost 0 bases, J lost 2 bases, and 8 bases stayed unmatched. The CDR3 protein is CASSQETTSGSRTKNIQYF. Here the CDR3 DNA reads TGTGCCAGCAGCCAAGAGACGACTAGCGGGAGTCGAACCAAAAACATTCAGTACTTC.

This clonotype was detected only a few times. CDR3 sequence (DNA): TGTGCCAGCAGTACCCGACAGACCGGCACCGGGGAGCTGTTTTTT. The encoded protein is CASSTRQTGTGELFF. V usage is TRBV12-3 or TRBV12-4 and J usage is TRBJ2-2; D possibly corresponds to TRBD1 (5 bases). This CDR3 spans 15 amino acids. Trimming cost V 5 bases and J 4 bases, with 14 bases left between them.

This clonotype occurred a few times. This chain connects TRBV5-1 to TRBJ2-1, with D tentatively TRBD1 (5 bases). CDR3 size: 15 residues. Germline CDR1 is SGHRS and CDR2 is YFSETQ. Between the trimmed V and J ends, which lost 0 bases and 4 bases, there was a span of 11 bases. This chain's CDR3 is CASSLDTGIYNEQFF. The DNA of the CDR3 is TGCGCCAGCAGCTTGGACACAGGAATATACAATGAGCAGTTCTTC.

The chain employs TRBV5-5 and TRBJ1-1; D perhaps matches TRBD1 (5 bases). The CDR3 sequence is 15 residues long. Germline V gene sequence: CDR1 SGHKS, CDR2 YYEKEE (reference sequence). V shed 1 base and J shed 4 bases, with 14 bases lying between them. The CDR3, as DNA: TGTGCCAGCAGCTTGAGAGTCGGGGCAGGCACTGAAGCTTTCTTT. Residues: CASSLRVGAGTEAFF.

This rearrangement joins TRBV21-1 to TRBJ2-3. TRBV21-1 is classified as a pseudogene. The CDR3 totals 17 residues. The CDR3 protein is CASRDGFGVRRTDTQYF. Here the CDR3 DNA reads TGTGCCAGCAGGGATGGTTTTGGGGTCCGGCGGACAGATACGCAGTATTTT.

The rearrangement joins TRBV5-1 to TRBJ2-3; 11 positions match TRBD2. The CDR3 covers 15 residues. V was pared by 9 bases and J by 2 bases, with 8 bases of the junction left unmatched. CDR1 is SGHRS, CDR2 YFSETQ, per germline. As DNA, the CDR3 is TGCGCCACCTCCGGACTAGCGGGCCACACAGATACGCAGTATTTT. Its protein is CATSGLAGHTDTQYF.

The gene calls are TRBV7-9 and TRBJ1-1, with 8 bases aligning to TRBD1. The CDR3 consists of 16 residues. Germline V lookup: CDR1 SEHNR, CDR2 FQNEAQ (reference sequence). V trimming: 2 bases; J trimming: 7 bases; junction bases outside the gene matches: 12. The CDR3 region is CASSLSGSRGQGEAFF. CDR3 DNA: TGTGCCAGCAGCTTATCCGGTTCCAGGGGGCAGGGTGAAGCTTTCTTT.

The chain has TRBV7-2 and TRBJ1-1; D might be TRBD1 (6 bases). V was trimmed by 4 bases and J by 7 bases, leaving 10 bases between them. Germline values: CDR1 SGHTA, CDR2 FQGNSA. CDR3 length equals 12 residues. The DNA of the CDR3 is TGTGCCAGCAGCTCGACAGGTATTGAAGCTTTCTTT. It codes for CASSSTGIEAFF. Drawing the rest from reference TRBV7-2 and TRBJ1-1, the complete variable domain is GAGVSQSPSNKVTEKGKDVELRCDPISGHTALYWYRQSLGQGLEFLIYFQGNSAPDKSGLPSDRFSAERTGGSVSTLTIQRTQQEDSAVYLCASSSTGIEAFFGQGTRLTVV.

This clonotype was counted only a few times. This sequence joins TRBV28 and TRBJ1-3; TRBD1 is a possible D gene (5 bases). This CDR3 has 15 residues. V dropped 4 bases and J dropped 0 bases, with 10 bases sitting between them. Germline V lookup: CDR1 MDHEN, CDR2 SYDVKM. The CDR3, as DNA: TGTGCCAGCAGTTATGACAGTCGCTCTGGAAACACCATATATTTT. Protein sequence: CASSYDSRSGNTIYF.